The clone carrying this T cell receptor beta chain has just a few counts. Source study methods: How many nucleated cells were present was estimated from reference gene primer amplification. This table comes from immunoSEQ multiplex PCR, and its TCRdb copy is limited to in-frame clones, with some not included. The V and J calls and clone size were taken over from that table, and D and trimming were inferred from the DNA. There are about 140,000 clones in the sample; nearly 80% occur only once, and over 2.5% lies in the top ten. The data stem from a study of blood T cell repertoires in COVID-19. Overall study context: Acute-phase and convalescent COVID-19 samples originated in the United States, Italy and Spain.

The CDR3 spans 15 residues. V was clipped by 5 bases and J by 5 bases; unmatched bases: 4. The V gene's germline CDR1 is SGHNT and CDR2 YYREEE (reference sequence). Living in roughly 23 US areas, the participants were between 18 and 89 years of age. Cohort 3 recovery required two negative PCRs, clearance, or symptom resolution. Specimen: PBMCs or T cells enriched from blood (not recorded which). The chain carries TRBV5-4 and TRBJ2-1, with TRBD2 identical over 13 bases. The sequence was obtained from a woman aged 45 to 65 who had recovered from COVID-19. CDR3 sequence: CASSPGLAGHNEQFF. DNA of the CDR3: TGTGCCAGCAGTCCGGGACTAGCGGGACACAATGAGCAGTTCTTC.